These 28 T cell receptor beta chains share one sample of origin, sequenced in a study of long-term antiretroviral therapy in people with HIV. With survey level as its setting, the immunoSEQ assay was v3.0. Data came from immunoSEQ multiplex PCR; TCRdb stores just in-frame clones and leaves some out. The sample yields tens of thousands of clones, around 83% seen once. The sample in question was unsorted PBMCs, obtained 1 year after starting antiretroviral therapy. These receptor sequences come from a man between 18 and 29 years old with HIV.

The chain recombines TRBV7-8 with TRBJ1-3; D is ambiguous. The CDR3 consists of 14 residues. V dropped 5 bases and J dropped 0 bases, with 8 bases sitting between them. From germline, CDR1 is SGHVS and CDR2 FQNEAQ. The CDR3 spells CASSPYTSGNTIYF. The DNA of the CDR3 is TGTGCCAGCAGCCCGTACACCTCTGGAAACACCATATATTTT.

The chain employs TRBV28 and TRBJ1-1, with D tentatively TRBD1 (5 bases). V was trimmed by 2 bases and J by 4 bases, leaving 11 bases between them. This CDR3 has 14 amino acids. CDR1 is MDHEN and CDR2 is SYDVKM in the germline V gene. The CDR3 protein is CASSLQGGGTEAFF. The CDR3 bases are TGTGCCAGCAGTTTACAGGGAGGCGGCACTGAAGCTTTCTTT. The variable domain in full, with the rest retrieved from reference TRBV28 and TRBJ1-1, is DVKVTQSSRYLVKRTGEKVFLECVQDMDHENMFWYRQDPGLGLRLIYFSYDVKMKEKGDIPEGYSVSREKKERFSLILESASTNQTSMYLCASSLQGGGTEAFFGQGTRLTVV.

This clone has just a few counts. The rearrangement links TRBV5-1 to TRBJ2-1, with a tentative D call TRBD1 (5 bases). The CDR3 totals 16 residues. Trimming stripped 0 bases from V and 8 bases from J, with 18 bases between. In germline, CDR1 is SGHRS, CDR2 YFSETQ. The DNA of the CDR3 is TGCGCCAGCAGCTTGGCCCTTACAGGACGCCACGATGAGCAGTTCTTC. It specifies CASSLALTGRHDEQFF.

The V gene is TRBV9, the J gene TRBJ2-1; 11 bases match TRBD2. This CDR3 comprises 16 residues. The junction had 9 bases not matched to a gene; V was cut back by 7 bases and J by 3 bases. Germline CDR1 and CDR2: SGDLS and YYNGEE. CDR3 in DNA: TGTGCCAGCGCCATGGGACTAGCGGAGGGCTACAATGAGCAGTTCTTC. Translating it yields CASAMGLAEGYNEQFF.

The rearrangement links TRBV9 to TRBJ1-1, with 7 bases lining up with TRBD1. CDR1 and CDR2 (germline): SGDLS, YYNGEE. The J segment lost 3 bases and the V segment lost 3 bases, leaving 5 bases of the junction unmatched. The CDR3 contains 14 residues. CDR3 loop: CASSAATGHTEAFF. Here the CDR3 DNA reads TGTGCCAGCAGCGCCGCGACAGGGCACACTGAAGCTTTCTTT. Combining the CDR3 with reference TRBV9 and TRBJ1-1 gives the whole variable domain DSGVTQTPKHLITATGQRVTLRCSPRSGDLSVYWYQQSLDQGLQFLIQYYNGEERAKGNILERFSAQQFPDLHSELNLSSLELGDSALYFCASSAATGHTEAFFGQGTRLTVV.

CDR3 DNA sequence: TGTGCCAGCAGTTTATCACAGGGGCTGAGCACTGAAGCTTTCTTT. Protein sequence: CASSLSQGLSTEAFF. This rearrangement joins TRBV27 to TRBJ1-1; 7 bases are a match to TRBD1. V lost 0 bases and J lost 4; bases outside the gene matches: 5. The CDR3 runs 15 residues. CDR1 MNHEY and CDR2 SMNVEV come from the germline V gene (reference sequence).

This chain connects TRBV6-1 to TRBJ1-1; D gene ambiguous. V was trimmed by 2 bases and J by 8 bases, leaving 9 bases between them. CDR1 and CDR2 from the germline V gene are MNHNS and SASEGT. The CDR3 contains 12 residues. CDR3 nucleotide sequence: TGTGCCAGCAGTGAATTGGTCAGAGAAGCTTTCTTT. Protein: CASSELVREAFF.

V gene TRBV19 combines with J gene TRBJ1-1; D unresolved. The V gene lost 3 bases and the J gene lost 4 bases, with 12 bases spanning the gap. CDR1 and CDR2 from the germline V gene are LNHDA and SQIVND (reference sequence). This CDR3 comprises 14 residues. The CDR3 loop reads CASSITGRSTEAFF. The DNA of the CDR3 is TGTGCCAGTAGTATCACCGGACGCTCCACTGAAGCTTTCTTT.

This chain uses TRBV2 with TRBJ1-1; 8 nucleotides align to TRBD1. This CDR3 has 13 amino acids. Germline trimming cut 5 bases from V and 4 bases from J; bases unmatched to any gene: 3. Germline-derived CDR1 and CDR2 are SNHLY and FYNNEI. The CDR3 protein is CASSHTGGTEAFF. For the CDR3, the DNA is TGTGCCAGCAGTCATACAGGGGGCACTGAAGCTTTCTTT.

The chain uses TRBV6-5 and TRBJ1-2; 7 nucleotides line up with TRBD1. This CDR3 is 14 amino acids long. Looked up from germline, CDR1 is MNHEY and CDR2 is SVGAGI. V shed 7 bases and J 0 bases; nucleotides not matched to a gene: 5. For the CDR3, the DNA is TGTGCCAGCACCAAGGACAGGACTAACTATGGCTACACCTTC. Amino acid sequence: CASTKDRTNYGYTF.

The rearrangement uses TRBV18 and TRBJ2-7; D unresolved. The CDR3 runs 12 residues. V was clipped by 4 bases and J by 3 bases, with 7 bases between them. CDR1 and CDR2 (germline): KGHSH, LQKENI. In DNA, the CDR3 is TGTGCCAGCTCACGGGGTATCTACGAGCAGTACTTC. Amino acids: CASSRGIYEQYF.

The rearrangement links TRBV5-4 to TRBJ2-3; D remains unclear. Germline V gives CDR1 SGHNT, CDR2 YYREEE (reference sequence). This CDR3 region has 15 residues. V lost 4 bases, J lost 0 bases, and 12 bases lay in between. CDR3 in DNA: TGTGCCAGCAGCCCGTATCATACTAGCACAGATACGCAGTATTTT. Residues: CASSPYHTSTDTQYF.

The rearrangement joins TRBV11-2 to TRBJ2-7; either TRBD1 or TRBD2 may supply D (6 bases each). This CDR3 is 15 amino acids long. Per germline, CDR1 SGHAT and CDR2 FQNNGV. Trimming took off 8 bases at V and 0 bases at J, with 17 bases between the two ends. As DNA, the CDR3 is TGTGCCAGCGGAGGTCGGGGGCCGTCCTCCTACGAGCAGTACTTC. Translated: CASGGRGPSSYEQYF. The entire variable domain, with the rest obtained from reference TRBV11-2 and TRBJ2-7, is as follows: EAGVAQSPRYKIIEKRQSVAFWCNPISGHATLYWYQQILGQGPKLLIQFQNNGVVDDSQLPKDRFSAERLKGVDSTLKIQPAKLEDSAVYLCASGGRGPSSYEQYFGPGTRLTVT.

The CDR3 is CASRNSPRTGRVYGYTF. The CDR3 coding sequence is TGTGCCAGTAGGAATTCCCCCCGGACAGGGAGGGTTTACGGCTACACCTTC. The chain uses TRBV19 and TRBJ1-2, with 8 bases lining up with TRBD1. The CDR3 length is 17 residues. Germline CDR1 reads LNHDA; CDR2 reads SQIVND (reference sequence). Unmatched junction bases numbered 20, after V lost 6 bases and J lost 8 bases.

For the CDR3, the DNA is TGTGCCAGCAGTCTCGGGCTCCTAGTCAATCAGCCCCAGCATTTT. Translation gives CASSLGLLVNQPQHF. The rearrangement joins TRBV28 to TRBJ1-5; D uncertain. Trimming removed 5 bases at V and 3 bases at J, with 14 bases between. The germline gives CDR1 MDHEN, CDR2 SYDVKM. The CDR3 is 15 residues long.

The V gene is TRBV7-8, the J gene TRBJ2-3, with 8 nucleotides matching TRBD2. The CDR3 is 15 amino acids. CDR1 and CDR2 (germline): SGHVS, FQNEAQ. The V segment lost 8 bases and the J segment 1 base; nucleotides outside the gene matches: 8. CDR3 DNA sequence: TGTGCCAGCGTCTCCGGGCGGGGGGGCACAGATACGCAGTATTTT. It is translated as CASVSGRGGTDTQYF.

This clone came up once. V gene TRBV19 combines with J gene TRBJ2-7; 7 bases are a match to TRBD1. Looked up from germline, CDR1 is LNHDA and CDR2 is SQIVND (reference sequence). The J segment lost 0 bases and the V segment lost 6 bases, leaving 5 bases of the junction unmatched. The CDR3 spans 14 residues. The CDR3 nucleotides read TGTGCCAGTAGCCTTCAGGGGGTCTCCTACGAGCAGTACTTC. Its translation: CASSLQGVSYEQYF. The whole variable domain, remainder taken from reference TRBV19 and TRBJ2-7, is DGGITQSPKYLFRKEGQNVTLSCEQNLNHDAMYWYRQDPGQGLRLIYYSQIVNDFQKGDIAEGYSVSREKKESFPLTVTSAQKNPTAFYLCASSLQGVSYEQYFGPGTRLTVT.

The J gene is TRBJ1-1, the V gene TRBV18, with no clear D. The germline V and J ends were trimmed by 1 base and 1 base, with 4 bases remaining between them. CDR3 length: 13 amino acids. From germline, CDR1 is KGHSH and CDR2 LQKENI. This CDR3 is CASSPLWNTEAFF. The CDR3 DNA reads TGTGCCAGCTCACCACTATGGAACACTGAAGCTTTCTTT.

The chain uses TRBV18 and TRBJ2-5; TRBD1 matches at 7 bases. The germline CDR1 and CDR2 sequences are KGHSH and LQKENI. After removal of 3 bases from V and 1 base from J, the junction contained 11 bases not matched to a gene. CDR3 length: 17 residues. The CDR3 sequence: CASSPRARDSIQETQYF. As DNA, the CDR3 is TGTGCCAGCTCACCCAGGGCCCGGGACAGCATCCAAGAGACCCAGTACTTC.

The chain joins TRBV7-3 to TRBJ2-2, with 9 nucleotides matching TRBD1. The V and J ends lost 4 bases and 6 bases, in that order; junction bases with no gene match: 6. Germline loops: CDR1 SGHTA, CDR2 FQGTGA. The CDR3 is 15 residues long. This CDR3 is CASSSLQGAAGELFF. The DNA for the CDR3 is TGTGCCAGCAGCTCGTTACAGGGGGCGGCCGGGGAGCTGTTTTTT.

The chain recombines TRBV2 with TRBJ2-6; either TRBD1 or TRBD2 may supply D (5 bases each). The CDR3 has 14 amino acids. V shed 8 bases and J shed 0 bases, with 8 bases lying between them. Germline lookup yields CDR1 SNHLY and CDR2 FYNNEI. The chain's CDR3 is CASRDLSGANVLTF. CDR3 DNA: TGTGCCAGCCGGGACCTCTCTGGGGCCAACGTCCTGACTTTC.

The chain links TRBV19 to TRBJ2-2, with a weak D call TRBD1 (6 bases). Germline loops: CDR1 LNHDA, CDR2 SQIVND (reference sequence). This CDR3 comprises 17 residues. V lost 7 bases and J 0 bases, leaving 18 bases between the germline ends. The CDR3 DNA reads as TGTGCCAGTACCTTGGACAGTTCGGGGCCGAACACCGGGGAGCTGTTTTTT. It is translated as CASTLDSSGPNTGELFF.

The CDR3 sequence: CASSSRTSGNSLDEQFF. CDR3 DNA sequence: TGTGCCAGTAGTTCCCGGACTAGCGGGAACTCCCTCGATGAGCAGTTCTTC. This sequence joins TRBV19 and TRBJ2-1, with 12 bases matching TRBD2. Germline V gives CDR1 LNHDA, CDR2 SQIVND (reference sequence). The CDR3 consists of 17 residues. V lost 5 bases and J lost 8; bases outside the gene matches: 13.

This chain joins TRBV7-2 and TRBJ1-5; 9 bases map to TRBD1. Per germline, CDR1 SGHTA and CDR2 FQGNSA. V was pared by 5 bases and J by 1 base, with 3 bases of the junction left unmatched. The CDR3 has 15 residues. In DNA, the CDR3 is TGTGCCAGCAGCGGGACAGGGAGCAGCAATCAGCCCCAGCATTTT. Its protein product is CASSGTGSSNQPQHF.

The chain recombines TRBV11-2 with TRBJ2-7; 10 nucleotides match TRBD1. Germline-derived CDR1 and CDR2 are SGHAT and FQNNGV. The J segment lost 5 bases and the V segment lost 3 bases, leaving 10 bases of the junction unmatched. This CDR3 contains 16 residues. CDR3 sequence: CASSFNGWDRGHEQYF. The CDR3 coding sequence is TGTGCCAGCAGCTTTAACGGATGGGACAGGGGCCACGAGCAGTACTTC.

V gene TRBV19 combines with J gene TRBJ1-1; D is uncertain. This CDR3 comprises 15 residues. Trimming took off 3 bases at V and 0 bases at J, with 11 bases between the two ends. Looked up from germline, CDR1 is LNHDA and CDR2 is SQIVND (reference sequence). The CDR3 spells CASSIFRSMNTEAFF. CDR3 DNA sequence: TGTGCCAGTAGTATCTTCAGATCCATGAACACTGAAGCTTTCTTT.

The chain has TRBV27 and TRBJ1-3, with D possibly matching TRBD1 (6 bases). The germline V and J ends were trimmed by 8 bases and 4 bases, with 12 bases remaining between them. The CDR3 is 13 amino acids. Germline-derived CDR1 and CDR2 are MNHEY and SMNVEV (reference sequence). CDR3 region: CASPRGNGNTIYF. CDR3 nucleotide sequence: TGTGCCAGCCCCAGGGGTAACGGAAACACCATATATTTT.

The chain carries TRBV7-3 and TRBJ1-1; D is uncertain. Trimming took off 3 bases at V and 1 base at J, with 6 bases between the two ends. The CDR3 is 13 residues long. Germline V gives CDR1 SGHTA, CDR2 FQGTGA. DNA for the CDR3: TGTGCCAGCAGCTTGGGGAAGAACACTGAAGCTTTCTTT. Its protein product is CASSLGKNTEAFF.